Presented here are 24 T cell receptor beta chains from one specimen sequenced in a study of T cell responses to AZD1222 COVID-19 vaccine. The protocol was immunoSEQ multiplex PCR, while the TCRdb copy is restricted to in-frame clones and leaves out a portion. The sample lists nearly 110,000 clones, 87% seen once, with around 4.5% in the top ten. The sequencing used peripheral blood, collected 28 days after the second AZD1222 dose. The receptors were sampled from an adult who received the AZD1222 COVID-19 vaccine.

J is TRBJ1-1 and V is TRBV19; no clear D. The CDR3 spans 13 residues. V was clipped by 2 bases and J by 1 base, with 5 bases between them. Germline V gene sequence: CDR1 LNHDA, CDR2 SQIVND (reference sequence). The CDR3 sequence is CASSINPNTEAFF. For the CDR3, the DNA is TGTGCCAGTAGTATAAATCCGAACACTGAAGCTTTCTTT.

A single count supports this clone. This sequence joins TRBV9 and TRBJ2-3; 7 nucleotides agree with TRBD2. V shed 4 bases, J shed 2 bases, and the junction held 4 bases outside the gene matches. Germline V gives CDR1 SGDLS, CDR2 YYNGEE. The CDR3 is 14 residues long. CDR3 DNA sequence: TGTGCCAGCAGCTTGAGCGGGGACACAGATACGCAGTATTTT. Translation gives CASSLSGDTDTQYF.

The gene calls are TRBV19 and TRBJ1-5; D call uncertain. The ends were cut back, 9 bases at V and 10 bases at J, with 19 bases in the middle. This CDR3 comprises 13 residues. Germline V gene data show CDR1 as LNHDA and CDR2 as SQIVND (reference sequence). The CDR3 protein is CASTLGTNSPQHF. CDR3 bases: TGTGCCAGCACCTTGGGCACTAATAGTCCCCAGCATTTT. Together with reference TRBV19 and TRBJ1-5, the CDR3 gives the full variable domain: DGGITQSPKYLFRKEGQNVTLSCEQNLNHDAMYWYRQDPGQGLRLIYYSQIVNDFQKGDIAEGYSVSREKKESFPLTVTSAQKNPTAFYLCASTLGTNSPQHFGDGTRLSIL.

The CDR3 DNA reads as TGTGCCAGCAGCACCCAGCAGTCGGGGAATTCACCCCTCCACTTT. As protein: CASSTQQSGNSPLHF. The rearrangement joins TRBV3-1 (or the pseudogene TRBV3-2) to TRBJ1-6; D unresolved. Germline lookup yields CDR1 LGHDT and CDR2 YNNKEL (reference sequence). V shed 5 bases and J shed 7 bases, with 15 bases lying between them. The CDR3 loop spans 15 amino acids.

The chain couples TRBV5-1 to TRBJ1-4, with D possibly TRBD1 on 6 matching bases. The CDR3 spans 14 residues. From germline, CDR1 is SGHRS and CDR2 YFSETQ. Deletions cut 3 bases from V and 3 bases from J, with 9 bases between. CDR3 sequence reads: CASSSSGANEKLFF. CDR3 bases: TGCGCCAGCAGCTCCTCAGGGGCTAATGAAAAACTGTTTTTT. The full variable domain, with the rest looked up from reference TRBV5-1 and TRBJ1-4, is KAGVTQTPRYLIKTRGQQVTLSCSPISGHRSVSWYQQTPGQGLQFLFEYFSETQRNKGNFPGRFSGRQFSNSRSEMNVSTLELGDSALYLCASSSSGANEKLFFGSGTQLSVL.

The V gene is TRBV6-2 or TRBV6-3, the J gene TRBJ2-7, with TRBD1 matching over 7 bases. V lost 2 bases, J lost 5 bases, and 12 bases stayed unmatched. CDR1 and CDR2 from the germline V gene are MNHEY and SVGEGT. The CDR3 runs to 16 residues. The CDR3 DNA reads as TGTGCCAGCAGTTACCCGGCCAGACAGGGCACCAACGAGCAGTACTTC. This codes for CASSYPARQGTNEQYF.

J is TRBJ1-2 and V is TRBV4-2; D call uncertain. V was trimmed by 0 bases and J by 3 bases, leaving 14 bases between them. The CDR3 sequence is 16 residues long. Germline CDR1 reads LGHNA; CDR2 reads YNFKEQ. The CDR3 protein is CASSQDPKIGHYGYTF. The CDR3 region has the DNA TGTGCCAGCAGCCAAGACCCAAAGATTGGTCACTATGGCTACACCTTC.

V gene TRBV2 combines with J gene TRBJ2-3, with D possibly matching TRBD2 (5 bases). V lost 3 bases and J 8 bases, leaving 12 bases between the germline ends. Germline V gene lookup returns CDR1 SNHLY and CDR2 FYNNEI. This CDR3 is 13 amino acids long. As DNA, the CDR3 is TGTGCCAGCAGTGACTCAGCGGTTAGTACGCAGTATTTT. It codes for CASSDSAVSTQYF.

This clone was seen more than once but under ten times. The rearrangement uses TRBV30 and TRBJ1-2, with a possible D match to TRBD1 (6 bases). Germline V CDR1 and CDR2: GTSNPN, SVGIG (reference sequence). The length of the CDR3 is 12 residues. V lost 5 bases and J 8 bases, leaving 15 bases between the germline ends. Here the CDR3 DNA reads TGTGCCTGGTCAGGGGAGGTAGGCGGCTACACCTTC. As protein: CAWSGEVGGYTF.

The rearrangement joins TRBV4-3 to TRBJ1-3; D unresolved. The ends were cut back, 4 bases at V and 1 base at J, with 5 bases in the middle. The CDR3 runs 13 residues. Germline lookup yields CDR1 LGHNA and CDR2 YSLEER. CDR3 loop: CASSLLSGNTIYF. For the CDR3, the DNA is TGCGCCAGCAGCCTGTTGTCTGGAAACACCATATATTTT.

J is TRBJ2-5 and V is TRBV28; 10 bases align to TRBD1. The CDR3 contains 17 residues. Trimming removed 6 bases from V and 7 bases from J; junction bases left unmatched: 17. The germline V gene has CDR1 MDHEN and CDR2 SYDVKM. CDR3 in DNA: TGTGCCAGCAGCCGAGGTTCCGGGACAGGGGAACTCGGGACCCAGTACTTC. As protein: CASSRGSGTGELGTQYF. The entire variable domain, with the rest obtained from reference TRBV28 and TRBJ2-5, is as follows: DVKVTQSSRYLVKRTGEKVFLECVQDMDHENMFWYRQDPGLGLRLIYFSYDVKMKEKGDIPEGYSVSREKKERFSLILESASTNQTSMYLCASSRGSGTGELGTQYFGPGTRLLVL.

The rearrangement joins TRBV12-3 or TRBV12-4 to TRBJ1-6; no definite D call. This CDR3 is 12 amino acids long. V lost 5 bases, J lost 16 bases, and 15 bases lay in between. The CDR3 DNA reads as TGTGCCAGCAGTACCCTGGGCAATACTCTCCACTTT. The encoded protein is CASSTLGNTLHF.

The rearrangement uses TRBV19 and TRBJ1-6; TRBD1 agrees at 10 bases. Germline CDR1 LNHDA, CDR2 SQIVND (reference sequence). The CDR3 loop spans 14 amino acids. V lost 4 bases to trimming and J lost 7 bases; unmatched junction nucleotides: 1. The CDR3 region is CASSTGQGNSPLHF. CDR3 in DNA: TGTGCCAGTAGTACGGGACAGGGGAATTCACCCCTCCACTTT. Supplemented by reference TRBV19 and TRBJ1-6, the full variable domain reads DGGITQSPKYLFRKEGQNVTLSCEQNLNHDAMYWYRQDPGQGLRLIYYSQIVNDFQKGDIAEGYSVSREKKESFPLTVTSAQKNPTAFYLCASSTGQGNSPLHFGNGTRLTVT.

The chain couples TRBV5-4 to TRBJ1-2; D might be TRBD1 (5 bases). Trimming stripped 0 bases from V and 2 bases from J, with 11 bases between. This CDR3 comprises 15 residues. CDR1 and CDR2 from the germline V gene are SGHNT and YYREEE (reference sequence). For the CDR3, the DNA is TGTGCCAGCAGCTTGGGGGGCCAGGCCAACTATGGCTACACCTTC. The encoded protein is CASSLGGQANYGYTF.

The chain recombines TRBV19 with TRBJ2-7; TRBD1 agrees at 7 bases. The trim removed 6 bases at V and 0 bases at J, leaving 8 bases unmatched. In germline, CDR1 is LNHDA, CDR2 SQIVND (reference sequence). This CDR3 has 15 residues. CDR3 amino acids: CASRIQGTLSYEQYF. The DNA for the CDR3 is TGTGCCAGTAGGATACAGGGGACCCTCTCCTACGAGCAGTACTTC.

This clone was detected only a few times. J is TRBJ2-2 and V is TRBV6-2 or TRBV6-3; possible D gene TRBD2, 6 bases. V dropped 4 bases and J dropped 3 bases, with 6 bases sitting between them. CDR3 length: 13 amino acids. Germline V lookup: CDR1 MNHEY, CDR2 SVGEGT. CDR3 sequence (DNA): TGTGCCAGCAGTTCGGGGGACACCGGGGAGCTGTTTTTT. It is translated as CASSSGDTGELFF.

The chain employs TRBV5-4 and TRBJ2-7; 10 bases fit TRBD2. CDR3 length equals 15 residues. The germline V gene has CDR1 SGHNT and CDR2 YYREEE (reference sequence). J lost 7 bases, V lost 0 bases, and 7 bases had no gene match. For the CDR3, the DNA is TGTGCCAGCAGCTTGGGGAGCGGGGGGGCGGTAGAGCAGTACTTC. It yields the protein CASSLGSGGAVEQYF. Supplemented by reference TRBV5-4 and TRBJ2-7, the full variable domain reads ETGVTQSPTHLIKTRGQQVTLRCSSQSGHNTVSWYQQALGQGPQFIFQYYREEENGRGNFPPRFSGLQFPNYSSELNVNALELDDSALYLCASSLGSGGAVEQYFGPGTRLTVT.

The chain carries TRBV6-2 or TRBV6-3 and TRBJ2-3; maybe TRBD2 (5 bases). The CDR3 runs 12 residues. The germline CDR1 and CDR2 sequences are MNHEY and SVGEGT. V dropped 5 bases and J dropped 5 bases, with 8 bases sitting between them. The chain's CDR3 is CASSLEGDTQYF. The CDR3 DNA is TGTGCCAGCAGTCTCGAGGGAGATACGCAGTATTTT.

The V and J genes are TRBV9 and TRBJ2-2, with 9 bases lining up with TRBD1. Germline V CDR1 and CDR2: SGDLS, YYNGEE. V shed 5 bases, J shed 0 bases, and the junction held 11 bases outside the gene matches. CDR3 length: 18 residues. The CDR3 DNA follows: TGTGCCAGCAGGGTACGGGGGACAGGGAATCCGAACACCGGGGAGCTGTTTTTT. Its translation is CASRVRGTGNPNTGELFF.

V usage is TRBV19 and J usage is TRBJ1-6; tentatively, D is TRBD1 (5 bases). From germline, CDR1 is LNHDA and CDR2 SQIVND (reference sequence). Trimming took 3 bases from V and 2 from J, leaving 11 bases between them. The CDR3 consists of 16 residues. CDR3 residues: CASSMEGMTYNSPLHF. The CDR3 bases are TGTGCCAGTAGTATGGAGGGGATGACCTATAATTCACCCCTCCACTTT.

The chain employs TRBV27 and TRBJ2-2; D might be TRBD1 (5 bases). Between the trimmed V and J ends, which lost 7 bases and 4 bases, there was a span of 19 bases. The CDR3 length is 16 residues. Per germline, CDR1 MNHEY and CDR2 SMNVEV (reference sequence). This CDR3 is CASKGMGGQVTGELFF. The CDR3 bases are TGTGCCAGCAAGGGGATGGGTGGGCAAGTCACCGGGGAGCTGTTTTTT.

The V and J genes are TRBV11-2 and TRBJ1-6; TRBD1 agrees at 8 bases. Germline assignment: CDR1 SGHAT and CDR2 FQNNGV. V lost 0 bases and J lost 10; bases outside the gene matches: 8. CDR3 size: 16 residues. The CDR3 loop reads CASSLEAGGARSPLHF. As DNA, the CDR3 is TGTGCCAGCAGCTTAGAGGCAGGGGGCGCGAGATCACCCCTCCACTTT.

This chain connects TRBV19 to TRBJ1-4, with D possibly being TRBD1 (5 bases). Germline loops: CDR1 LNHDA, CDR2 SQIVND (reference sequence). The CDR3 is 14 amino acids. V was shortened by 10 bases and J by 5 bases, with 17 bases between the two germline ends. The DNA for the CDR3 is TGTGCCACCCGCCCCGGGCGGGACAATGAAAAACTGTTTTTT. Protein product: CATRPGRDNEKLFF.

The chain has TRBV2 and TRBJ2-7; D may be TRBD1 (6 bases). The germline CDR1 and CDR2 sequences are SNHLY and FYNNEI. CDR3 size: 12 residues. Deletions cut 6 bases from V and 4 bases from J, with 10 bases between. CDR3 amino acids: CASSLTGYEQYF. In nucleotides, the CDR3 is TGTGCCAGCAGCCTGACAGGATACGAGCAGTACTTC.